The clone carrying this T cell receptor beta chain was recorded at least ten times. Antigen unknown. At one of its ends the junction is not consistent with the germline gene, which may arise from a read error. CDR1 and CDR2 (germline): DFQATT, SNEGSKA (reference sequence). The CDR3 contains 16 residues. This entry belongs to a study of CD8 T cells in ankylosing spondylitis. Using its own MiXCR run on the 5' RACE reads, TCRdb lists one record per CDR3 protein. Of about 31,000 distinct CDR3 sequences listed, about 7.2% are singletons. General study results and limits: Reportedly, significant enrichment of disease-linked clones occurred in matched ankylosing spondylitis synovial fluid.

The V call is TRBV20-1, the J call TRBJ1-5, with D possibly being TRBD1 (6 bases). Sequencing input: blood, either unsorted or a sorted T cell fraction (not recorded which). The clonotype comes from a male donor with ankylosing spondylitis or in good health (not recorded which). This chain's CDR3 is CSARDLVDSRDQAQHF. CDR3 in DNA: TGCAGTGCTAGAGATTTGGTGGACAGCAGGGATCAGGCCCAGCATTTT.